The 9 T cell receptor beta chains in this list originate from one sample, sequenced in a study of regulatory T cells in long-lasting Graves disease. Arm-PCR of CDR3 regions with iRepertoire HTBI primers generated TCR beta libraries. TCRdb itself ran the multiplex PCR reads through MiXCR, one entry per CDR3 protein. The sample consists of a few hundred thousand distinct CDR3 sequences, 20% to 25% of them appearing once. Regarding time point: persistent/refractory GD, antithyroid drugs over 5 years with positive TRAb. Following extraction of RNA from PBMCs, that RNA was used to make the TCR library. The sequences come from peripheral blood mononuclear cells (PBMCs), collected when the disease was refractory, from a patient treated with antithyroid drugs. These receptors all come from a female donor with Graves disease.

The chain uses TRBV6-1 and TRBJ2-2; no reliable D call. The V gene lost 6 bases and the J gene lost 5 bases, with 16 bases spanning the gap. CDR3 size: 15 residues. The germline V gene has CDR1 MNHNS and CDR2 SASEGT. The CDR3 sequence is CASSPRTRVTGELFF. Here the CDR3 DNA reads TGTGCCAGCAGCCCGAGGACCCGCGTTACCGGGGAGCTGTTTTTT.

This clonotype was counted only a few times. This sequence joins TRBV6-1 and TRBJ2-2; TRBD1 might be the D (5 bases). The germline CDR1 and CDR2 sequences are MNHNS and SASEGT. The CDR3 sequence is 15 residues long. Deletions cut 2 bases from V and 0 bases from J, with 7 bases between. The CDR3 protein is CASSEQGTNTGELFF. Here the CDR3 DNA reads TGTGCCAGCAGTGAACAGGGAACGAACACCGGGGAGCTGTTTTTT.

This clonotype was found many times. Written as DNA, the CDR3 is TGTGCCAGCAGCTTCGGGGGGCCTACCTACGAGCAGTACTTC. Residues: CASSFGGPTYEQYF. The V call is TRBV11-2, the J call TRBJ2-7; possibly TRBD2 for D (7 bases). The CDR3 runs 14 residues. Trimming pared 3 bases from V and 2 bases from J, leaving 11 bases between. CDR1 is SGHAT and CDR2 is FQNNGV in the germline V gene.

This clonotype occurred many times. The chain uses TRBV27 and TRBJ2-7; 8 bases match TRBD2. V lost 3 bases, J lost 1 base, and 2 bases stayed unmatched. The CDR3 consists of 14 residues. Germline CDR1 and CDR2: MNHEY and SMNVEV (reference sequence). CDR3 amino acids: CASSFSGISYEQYF. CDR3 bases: TGTGCCAGCAGTTTTAGCGGGATTTCCTACGAGCAGTACTTC.

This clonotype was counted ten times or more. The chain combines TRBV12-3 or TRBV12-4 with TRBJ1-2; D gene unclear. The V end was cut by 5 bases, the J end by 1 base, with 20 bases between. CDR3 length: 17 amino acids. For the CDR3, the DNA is TGTGCCAGCAGTCCGCCCGGCCCCCAGATTTTTAACTATGGCTACACCTTC. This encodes CASSPPGPQIFNYGYTF.

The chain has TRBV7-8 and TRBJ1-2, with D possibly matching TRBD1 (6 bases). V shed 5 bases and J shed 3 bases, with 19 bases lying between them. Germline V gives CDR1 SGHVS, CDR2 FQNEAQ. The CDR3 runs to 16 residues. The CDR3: CASSQKTTGPYYGYTF. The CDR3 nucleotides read TGTGCCAGCAGCCAAAAAACAACAGGGCCCTACTATGGCTACACCTTC.

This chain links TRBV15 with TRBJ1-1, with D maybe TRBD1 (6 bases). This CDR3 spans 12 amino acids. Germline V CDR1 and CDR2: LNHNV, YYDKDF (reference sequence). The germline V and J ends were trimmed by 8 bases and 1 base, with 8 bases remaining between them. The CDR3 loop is CATRGGNTEAFF. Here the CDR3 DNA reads TGTGCCACCCGAGGGGGGAACACTGAAGCTTTCTTT.

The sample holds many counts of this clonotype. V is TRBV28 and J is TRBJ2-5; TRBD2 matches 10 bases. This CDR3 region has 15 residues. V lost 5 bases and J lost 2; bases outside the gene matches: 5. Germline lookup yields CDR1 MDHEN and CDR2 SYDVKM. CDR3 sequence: CASSPSGRGQETQYF. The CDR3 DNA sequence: TGTGCCAGCAGTCCTAGCGGGAGAGGTCAAGAGACCCAGTACTTC.

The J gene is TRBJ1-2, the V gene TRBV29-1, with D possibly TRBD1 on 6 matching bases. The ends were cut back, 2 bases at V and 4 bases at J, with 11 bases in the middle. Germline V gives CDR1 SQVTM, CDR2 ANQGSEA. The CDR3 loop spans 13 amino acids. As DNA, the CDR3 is TGCAGCGTTGAACCGGACAGCAGCTATGGCTACACCTTC. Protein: CSVEPDSSYGYTF.